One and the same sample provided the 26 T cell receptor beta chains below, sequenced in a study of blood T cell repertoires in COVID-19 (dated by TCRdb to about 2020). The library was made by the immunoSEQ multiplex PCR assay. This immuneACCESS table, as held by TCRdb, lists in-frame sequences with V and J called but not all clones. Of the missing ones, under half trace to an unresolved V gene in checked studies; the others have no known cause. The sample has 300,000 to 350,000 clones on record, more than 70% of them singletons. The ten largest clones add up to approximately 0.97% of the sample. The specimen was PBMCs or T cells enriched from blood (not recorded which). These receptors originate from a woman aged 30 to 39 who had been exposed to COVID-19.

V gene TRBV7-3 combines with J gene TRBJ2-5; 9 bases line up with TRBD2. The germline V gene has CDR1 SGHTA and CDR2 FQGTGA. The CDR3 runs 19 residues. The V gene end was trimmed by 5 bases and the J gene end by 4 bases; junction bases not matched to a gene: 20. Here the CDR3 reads CASSPQIGLAHLGAETQYF. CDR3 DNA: TGTGCCAGCAGCCCCCAAATCGGACTAGCGCATTTGGGGGCAGAGACCCAGTACTTC.

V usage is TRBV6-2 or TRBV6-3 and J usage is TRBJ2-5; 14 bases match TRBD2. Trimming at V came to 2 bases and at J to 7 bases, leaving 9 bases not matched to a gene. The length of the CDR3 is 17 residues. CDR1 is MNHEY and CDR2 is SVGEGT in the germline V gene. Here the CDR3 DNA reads TGTGCCAGCAGTTACGGGTGGGGACTAGCGGGAGAAGGGACCCAGTACTTC. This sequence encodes CASSYGWGLAGEGTQYF.

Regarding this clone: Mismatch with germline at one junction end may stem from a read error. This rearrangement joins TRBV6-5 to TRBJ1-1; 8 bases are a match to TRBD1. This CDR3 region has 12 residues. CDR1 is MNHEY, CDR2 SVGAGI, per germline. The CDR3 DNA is TGTGCCAGCAACAGGGGGAACTCTGAAGCTTTCTTT. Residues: CASNRGNSEAFF.

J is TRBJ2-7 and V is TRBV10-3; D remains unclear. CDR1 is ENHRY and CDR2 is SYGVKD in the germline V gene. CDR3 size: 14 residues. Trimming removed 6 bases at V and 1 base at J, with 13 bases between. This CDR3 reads CAISDRGLSYEQYF. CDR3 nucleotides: TGTGCCATCAGCGACCGAGGCCTGTCCTACGAGCAGTACTTC.

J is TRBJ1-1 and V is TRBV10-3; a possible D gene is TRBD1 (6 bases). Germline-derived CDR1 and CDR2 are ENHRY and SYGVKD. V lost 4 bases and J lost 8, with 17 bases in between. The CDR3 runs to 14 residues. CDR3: CAISGTGPGGEAFF. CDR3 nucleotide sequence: TGTGCCATCAGTGGTACAGGCCCTGGGGGCGAAGCTTTCTTT.

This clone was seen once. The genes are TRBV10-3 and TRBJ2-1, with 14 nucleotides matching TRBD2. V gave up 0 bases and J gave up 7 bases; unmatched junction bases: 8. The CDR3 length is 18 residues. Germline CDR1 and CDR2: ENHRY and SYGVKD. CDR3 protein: CAISESWTSGRSGNEQFF. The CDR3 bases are TGTGCCATCAGTGAGTCTTGGACTAGCGGGAGGTCTGGTAATGAGCAGTTCTTC.

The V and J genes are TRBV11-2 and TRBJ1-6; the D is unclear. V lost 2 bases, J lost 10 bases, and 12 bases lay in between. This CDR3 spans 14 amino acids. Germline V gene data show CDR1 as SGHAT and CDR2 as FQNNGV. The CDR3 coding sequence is TGTGCCAGCAGCTTACGGCAGGAGGTCTCACCCCTCCACTTT. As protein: CASSLRQEVSPLHF.

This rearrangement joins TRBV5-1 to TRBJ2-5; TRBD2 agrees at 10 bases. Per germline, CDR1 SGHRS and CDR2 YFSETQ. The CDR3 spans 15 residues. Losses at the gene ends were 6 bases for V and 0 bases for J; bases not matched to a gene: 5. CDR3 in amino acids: CASTKLAGNQETQYF. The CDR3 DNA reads TGCGCCAGCACCAAACTAGCGGGAAACCAAGAGACCCAGTACTTC.

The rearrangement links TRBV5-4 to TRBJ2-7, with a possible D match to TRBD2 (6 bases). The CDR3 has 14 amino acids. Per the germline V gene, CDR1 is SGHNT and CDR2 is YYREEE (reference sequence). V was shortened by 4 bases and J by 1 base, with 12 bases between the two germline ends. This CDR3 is CASSASGTSYEQYF. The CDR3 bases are TGTGCCAGCAGCGCTTCCGGGACTTCCTACGAGCAGTACTTC.

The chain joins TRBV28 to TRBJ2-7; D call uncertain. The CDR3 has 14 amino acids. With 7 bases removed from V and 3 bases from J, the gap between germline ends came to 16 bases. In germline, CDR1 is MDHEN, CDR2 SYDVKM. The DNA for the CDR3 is TGTGCCAGCATTGCGTTAAACAGAATCTACGAGCAGTACTTC. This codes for CASIALNRIYEQYF.

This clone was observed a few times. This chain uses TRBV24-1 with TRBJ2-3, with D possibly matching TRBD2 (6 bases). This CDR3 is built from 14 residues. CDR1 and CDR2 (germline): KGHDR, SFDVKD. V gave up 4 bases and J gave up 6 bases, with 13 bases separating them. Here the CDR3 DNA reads TGTGCCACCAGTGAGGGACTCACCGCGGATACGCAGTATTTT. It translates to CATSEGLTADTQYF.

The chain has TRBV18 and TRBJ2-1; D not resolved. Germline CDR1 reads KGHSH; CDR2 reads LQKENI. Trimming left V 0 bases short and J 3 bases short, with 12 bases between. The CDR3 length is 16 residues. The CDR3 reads CASSPPEMSNYNEQFF. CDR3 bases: TGTGCCAGCTCACCACCGGAGATGAGCAACTACAATGAGCAGTTCTTC.

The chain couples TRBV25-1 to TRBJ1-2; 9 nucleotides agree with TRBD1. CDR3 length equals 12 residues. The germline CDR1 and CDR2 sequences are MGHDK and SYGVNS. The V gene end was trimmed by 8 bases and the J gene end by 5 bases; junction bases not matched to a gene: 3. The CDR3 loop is CASRDRAYGYTF. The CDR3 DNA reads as TGTGCCAGCCGGGACAGGGCTTATGGCTACACCTTC.

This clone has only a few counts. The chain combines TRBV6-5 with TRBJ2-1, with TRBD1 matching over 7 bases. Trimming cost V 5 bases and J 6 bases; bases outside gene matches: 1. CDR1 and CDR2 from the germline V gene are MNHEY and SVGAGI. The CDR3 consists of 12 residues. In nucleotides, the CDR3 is TGTGCCAGCAGTCCAGGGGGCAATGAGCAGTTCTTC. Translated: CASSPGGNEQFF.

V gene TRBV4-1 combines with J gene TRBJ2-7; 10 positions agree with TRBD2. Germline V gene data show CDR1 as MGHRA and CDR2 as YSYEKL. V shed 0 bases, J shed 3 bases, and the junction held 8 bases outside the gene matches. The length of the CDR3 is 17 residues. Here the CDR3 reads CASSQDGIAGGYYEQYF. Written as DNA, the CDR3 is TGCGCCAGCAGCCAAGATGGGATAGCGGGAGGCTACTACGAGCAGTACTTC.

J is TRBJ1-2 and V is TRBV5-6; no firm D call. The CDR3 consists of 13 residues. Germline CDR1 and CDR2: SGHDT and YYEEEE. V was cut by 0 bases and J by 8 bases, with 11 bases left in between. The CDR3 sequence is CASSLAGAGGYTF. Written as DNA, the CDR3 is TGTGCCAGCAGCTTGGCCGGTGCAGGAGGCTACACCTTC.

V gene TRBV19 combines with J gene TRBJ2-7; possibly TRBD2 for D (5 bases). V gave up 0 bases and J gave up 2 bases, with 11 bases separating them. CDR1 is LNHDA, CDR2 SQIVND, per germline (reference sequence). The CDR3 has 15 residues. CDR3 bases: TGTGCCAGTAGTATAGACCGGGGTCTCCCCTACGAGCAGTACTTC. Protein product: CASSIDRGLPYEQYF.

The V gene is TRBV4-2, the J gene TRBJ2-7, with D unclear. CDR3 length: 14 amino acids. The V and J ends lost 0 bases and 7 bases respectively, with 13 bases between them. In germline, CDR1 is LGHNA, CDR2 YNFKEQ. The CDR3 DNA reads TGTGCCAGCAGCCAAGATCGGGTTTCTCGGGAGCAGTACTTC. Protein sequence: CASSQDRVSREQYF.

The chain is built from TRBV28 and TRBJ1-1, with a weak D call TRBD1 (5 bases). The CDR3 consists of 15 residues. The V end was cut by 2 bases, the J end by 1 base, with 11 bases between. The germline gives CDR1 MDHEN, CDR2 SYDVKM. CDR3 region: CASSLGTDRNTEAFF. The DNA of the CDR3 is TGTGCCAGCAGTTTAGGTACAGACAGGAACACTGAAGCTTTCTTT.

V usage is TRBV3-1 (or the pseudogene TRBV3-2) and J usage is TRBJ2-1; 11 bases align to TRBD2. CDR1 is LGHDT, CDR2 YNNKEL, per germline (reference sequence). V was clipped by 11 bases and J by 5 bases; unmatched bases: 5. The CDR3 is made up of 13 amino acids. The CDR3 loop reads CAARGLADNEQFF. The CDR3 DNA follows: TGTGCCGCGAGGGGACTAGCGGACAATGAGCAGTTCTTC.

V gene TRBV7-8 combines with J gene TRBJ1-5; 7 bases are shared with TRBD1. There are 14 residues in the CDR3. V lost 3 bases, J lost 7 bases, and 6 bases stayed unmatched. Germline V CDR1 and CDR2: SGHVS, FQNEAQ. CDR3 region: CASSFSGGGQPQHF. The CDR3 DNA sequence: TGTGCCAGCAGCTTCTCAGGGGGAGGACAGCCCCAGCATTTT.

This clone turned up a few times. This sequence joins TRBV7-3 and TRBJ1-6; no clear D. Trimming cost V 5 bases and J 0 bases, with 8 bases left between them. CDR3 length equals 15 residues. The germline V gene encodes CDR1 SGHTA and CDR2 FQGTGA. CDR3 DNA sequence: TGTGCCAGCAGCCCGGGGAGCTCCTATAATTCACCCCTCCACTTT. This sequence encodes CASSPGSSYNSPLHF.

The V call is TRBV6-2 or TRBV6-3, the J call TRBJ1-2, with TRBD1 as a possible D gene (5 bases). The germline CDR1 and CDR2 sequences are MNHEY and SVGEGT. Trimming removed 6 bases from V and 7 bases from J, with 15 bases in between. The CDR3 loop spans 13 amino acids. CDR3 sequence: CASSHSGGAGYTF. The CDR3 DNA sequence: TGTGCCAGCAGCCACTCGGGAGGGGCTGGCTACACCTTC.

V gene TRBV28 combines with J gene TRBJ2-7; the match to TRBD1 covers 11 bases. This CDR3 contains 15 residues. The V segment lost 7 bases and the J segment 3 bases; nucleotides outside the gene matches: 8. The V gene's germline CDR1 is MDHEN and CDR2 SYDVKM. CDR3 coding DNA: TGTGCCAGCACCACAGGACAGGGGGCAGTCTACGAGCAGTACTTC. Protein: CASTTGQGAVYEQYF.

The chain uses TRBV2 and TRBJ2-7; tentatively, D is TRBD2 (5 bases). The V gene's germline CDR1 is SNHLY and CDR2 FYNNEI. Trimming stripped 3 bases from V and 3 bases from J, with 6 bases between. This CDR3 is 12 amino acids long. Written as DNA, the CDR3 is TGTGCCAGCAGTGAGGGAGACTACGAGCAGTACTTC. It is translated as CASSEGDYEQYF. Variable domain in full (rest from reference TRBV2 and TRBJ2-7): EPEVTQTPSHQVTQMGQEVILRCVPISNHLYFYWYRQILGQKVEFLVSFYNNEISEKSEIFDDQFSVERPDGSNFTLKIRSTKLEDSAMYFCASSEGDYEQYFGPGTRLTVT.

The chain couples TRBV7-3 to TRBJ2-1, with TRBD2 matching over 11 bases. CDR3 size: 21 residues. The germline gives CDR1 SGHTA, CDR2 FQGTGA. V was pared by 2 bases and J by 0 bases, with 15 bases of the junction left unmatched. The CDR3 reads CASSLWGLAGGLKPSYNEQFF. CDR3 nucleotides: TGTGCCAGCAGCTTATGGGGTCTAGCGGGAGGCCTTAAGCCCTCCTACAATGAGCAGTTCTTC. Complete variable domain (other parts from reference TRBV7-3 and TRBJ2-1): GAGVSQTPSNKVTEKGKYVELRCDPISGHTALYWYRQSLGQGPEFLIYFQGTGAADDSGLPNDRFFAVRPEGSVSTLKIQRTERGDSAVYLCASSLWGLAGGLKPSYNEQFFGPGTRLTVL.